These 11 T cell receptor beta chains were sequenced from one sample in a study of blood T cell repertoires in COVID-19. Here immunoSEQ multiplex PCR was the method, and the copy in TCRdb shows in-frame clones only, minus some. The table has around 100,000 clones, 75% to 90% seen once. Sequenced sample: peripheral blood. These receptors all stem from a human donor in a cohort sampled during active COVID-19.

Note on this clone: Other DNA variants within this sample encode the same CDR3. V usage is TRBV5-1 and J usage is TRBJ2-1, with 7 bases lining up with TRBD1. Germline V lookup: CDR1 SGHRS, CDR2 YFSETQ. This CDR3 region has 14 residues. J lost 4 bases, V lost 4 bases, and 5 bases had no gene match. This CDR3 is CASSLQTGYNEQFF. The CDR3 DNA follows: TGCGCCAGCAGCCTACAGACAGGGTACAATGAGCAGTTCTTC.

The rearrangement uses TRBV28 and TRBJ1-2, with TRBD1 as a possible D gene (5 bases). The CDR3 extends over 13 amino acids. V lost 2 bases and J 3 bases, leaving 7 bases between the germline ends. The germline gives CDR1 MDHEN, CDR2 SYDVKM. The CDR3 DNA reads TGTGCCAGCAGTTTAGGAGGGGACTATGGCTACACCTTC. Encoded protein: CASSLGGDYGYTF.

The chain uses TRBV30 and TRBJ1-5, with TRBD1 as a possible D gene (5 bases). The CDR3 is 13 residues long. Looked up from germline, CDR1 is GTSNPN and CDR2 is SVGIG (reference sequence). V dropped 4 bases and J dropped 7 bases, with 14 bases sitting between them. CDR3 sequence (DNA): TGTGCCTGGACGACAGACAACAGCCAGCCCCAGCATTTT. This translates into CAWTTDNSQPQHF.

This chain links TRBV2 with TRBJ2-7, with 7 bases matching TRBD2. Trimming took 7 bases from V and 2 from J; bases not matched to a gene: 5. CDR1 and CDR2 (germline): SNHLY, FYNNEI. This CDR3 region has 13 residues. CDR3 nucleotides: TGTGCCAGCATCCGGGGGGTCACCTACGAGCAGTACTTC. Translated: CASIRGVTYEQYF.

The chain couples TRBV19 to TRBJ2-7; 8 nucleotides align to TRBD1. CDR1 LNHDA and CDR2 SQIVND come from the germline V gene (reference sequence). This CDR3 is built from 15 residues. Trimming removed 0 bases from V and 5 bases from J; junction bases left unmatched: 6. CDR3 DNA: TGTGCCAGTAGTATAGAACCGGACAGGGTGGACGAGCAGTACTTC. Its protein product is CASSIEPDRVDEQYF. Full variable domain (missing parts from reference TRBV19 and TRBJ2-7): DGGITQSPKYLFRKEGQNVTLSCEQNLNHDAMYWYRQDPGQGLRLIYYSQIVNDFQKGDIAEGYSVSREKKESFPLTVTSAQKNPTAFYLCASSIEPDRVDEQYFGPGTRLTVT.

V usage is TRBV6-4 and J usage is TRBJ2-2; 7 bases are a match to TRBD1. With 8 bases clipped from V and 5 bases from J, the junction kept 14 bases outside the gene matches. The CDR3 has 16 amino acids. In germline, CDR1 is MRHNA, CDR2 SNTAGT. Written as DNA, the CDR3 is TGTGCCAGCCGACCTCGAGGGGGCGCCGGGACCGGGGAGCTGTTTTTT. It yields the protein CASRPRGGAGTGELFF.

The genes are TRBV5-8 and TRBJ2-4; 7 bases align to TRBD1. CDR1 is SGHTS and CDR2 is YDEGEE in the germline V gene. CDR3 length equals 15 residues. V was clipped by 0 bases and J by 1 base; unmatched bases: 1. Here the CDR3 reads CASSLEGAAKNIQYF. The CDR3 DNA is TGTGCCAGCAGCTTGGAGGGGGCGGCCAAAAACATTCAGTACTTC.

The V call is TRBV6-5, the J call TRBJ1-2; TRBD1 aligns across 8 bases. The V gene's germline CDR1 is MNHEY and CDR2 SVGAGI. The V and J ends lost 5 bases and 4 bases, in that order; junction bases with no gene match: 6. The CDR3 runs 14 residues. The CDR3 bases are TGTGCCAGCAGTCAACGACAGGGGCCCTATGGCTACACCTTC. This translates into CASSQRQGPYGYTF.

This CDR3 is CSVEKTSVNEQFF. CDR3 sequence (DNA): TGCAGCGTTGAAAAGACTAGCGTCAATGAGCAGTTCTTC. J is TRBJ2-1 and V is TRBV29-1; 8 bases map to TRBD2. This CDR3 contains 13 residues. Germline loops: CDR1 SQVTM, CDR2 ANQGSEA. V lost 2 bases to trimming and J lost 6 bases; unmatched junction nucleotides: 3.

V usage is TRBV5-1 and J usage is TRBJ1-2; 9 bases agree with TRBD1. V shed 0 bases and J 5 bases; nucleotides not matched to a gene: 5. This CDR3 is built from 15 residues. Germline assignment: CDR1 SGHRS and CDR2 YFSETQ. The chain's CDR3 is CASSLGDRDWYGYTF. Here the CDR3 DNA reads TGCGCCAGCAGCTTGGGGGACAGGGATTGGTATGGCTACACCTTC.

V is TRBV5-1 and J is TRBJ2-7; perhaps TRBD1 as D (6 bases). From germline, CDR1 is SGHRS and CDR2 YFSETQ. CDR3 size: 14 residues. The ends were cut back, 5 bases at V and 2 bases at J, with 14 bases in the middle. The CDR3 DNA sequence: TGCGCCAGCAGAGAAGGCAGGGGTGCCTACGAGCAGTACTTC. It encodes CASREGRGAYEQYF.